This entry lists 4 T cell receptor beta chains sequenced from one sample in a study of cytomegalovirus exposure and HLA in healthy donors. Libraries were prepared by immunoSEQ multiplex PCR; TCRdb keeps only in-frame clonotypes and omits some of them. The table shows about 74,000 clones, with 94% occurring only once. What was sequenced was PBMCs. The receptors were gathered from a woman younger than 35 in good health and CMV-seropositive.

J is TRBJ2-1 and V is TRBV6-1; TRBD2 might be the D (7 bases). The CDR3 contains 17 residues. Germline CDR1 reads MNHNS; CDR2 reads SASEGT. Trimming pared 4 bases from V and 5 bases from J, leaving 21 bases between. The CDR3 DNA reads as TGTGCCAGCAGTGCCTACAGGGCTAGCGGAGTAAACAATGAGCAGTTCTTC. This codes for CASSAYRASGVNNEQFF.

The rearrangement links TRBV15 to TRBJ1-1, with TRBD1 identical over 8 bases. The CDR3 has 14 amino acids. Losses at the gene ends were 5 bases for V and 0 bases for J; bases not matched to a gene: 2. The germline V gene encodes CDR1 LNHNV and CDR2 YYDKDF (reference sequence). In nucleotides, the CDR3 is TGTGCCACCAGCCAGGGACAGGTGAACACTGAAGCTTTCTTT. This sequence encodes CATSQGQVNTEAFF. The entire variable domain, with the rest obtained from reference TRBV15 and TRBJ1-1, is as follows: DAMVIQNPRYQVTQFGKPVTLSCSQTLNHNVMYWYQQKSSQAPKLLFHYYDKDFNNEADTPDNFQSRRPNTSFCFLDIRSPGLGDTAMYLCATSQGQVNTEAFFGQGTRLTVV.

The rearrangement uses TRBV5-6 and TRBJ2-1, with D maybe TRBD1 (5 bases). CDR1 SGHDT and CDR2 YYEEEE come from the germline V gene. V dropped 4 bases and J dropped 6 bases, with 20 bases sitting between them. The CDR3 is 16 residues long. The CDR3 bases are TGTGCCAGCAGCCCTCCAGGGAACCCACTTAGCAATGAGCAGTTCTTC. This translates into CASSPPGNPLSNEQFF.

CDR3 amino acids: CASSKNRPGQAGWGNQPQHF. CDR3 nucleotides: TGTGCCAGCAGCAAAAATCGACCGGGACAGGCGGGATGGGGAAATCAGCCCCAGCATTTT. The rearrangement links TRBV21-1 to TRBJ1-5; no check of the table's D call, TRBD1, against the DNA was made. TRBV21-1 is an annotated pseudogene. The CDR3 spans 20 residues.